This T cell receptor (beta chain) emerged from a study of graft-versus-host responses after intestinal transplantation. Trimming removed 7 bases from V and 2 bases from J; junction bases left unmatched: 12. The CDR3 totals 17 residues. Germline V gene sequence: CDR1 SNHLY, CDR2 FYNNEI. As to this clone: Its antigen is as yet unknown.

The method was immunoSEQ multiplex PCR; TCRdb's version includes in-frame clones alone and lacks a portion of them. The table lists about 71,000 clones, 90% of them singletons. The source was unstimulated CD8+ T cells sorted from spleen or lymph node cells, collected before intestinal transplant. The receptor's source is a human donor who received an intestinal transplant. This chain joins TRBV2 and TRBJ2-7; 12 bases agree with TRBD2. The CDR3 region is CASTDTSGGHFAYEQYF. Written as DNA, the CDR3 is TGTGCCAGCACCGATACTAGCGGGGGGCACTTCGCCTACGAGCAGTACTTC.